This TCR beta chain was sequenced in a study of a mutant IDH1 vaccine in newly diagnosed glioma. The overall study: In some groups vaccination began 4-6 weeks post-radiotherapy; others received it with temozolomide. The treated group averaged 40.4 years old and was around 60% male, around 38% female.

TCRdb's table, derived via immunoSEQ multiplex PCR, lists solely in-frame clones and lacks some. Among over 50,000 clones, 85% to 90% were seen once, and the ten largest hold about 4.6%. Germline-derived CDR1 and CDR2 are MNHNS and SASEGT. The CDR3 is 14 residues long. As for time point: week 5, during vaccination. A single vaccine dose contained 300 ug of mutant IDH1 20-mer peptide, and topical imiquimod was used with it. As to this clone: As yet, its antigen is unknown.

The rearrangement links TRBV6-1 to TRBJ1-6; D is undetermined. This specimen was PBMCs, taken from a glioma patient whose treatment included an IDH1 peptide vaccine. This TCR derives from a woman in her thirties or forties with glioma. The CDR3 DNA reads TGTGGAACCAACCCGGTCCTCTATAATTCACCCCTCCACTTT. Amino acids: CGTNPVLYNSPLHF.